The 27 T cell receptor beta chains below all came from one sample that was sequenced in a study of blood T cells in healthy people across ages. The use of a sample-barcoded 5' primer and a J-beta primer mix characterized a second PCR of roughly 6 to 12 cycles. TCRdb reprocessed the 5' RACE reads via MiXCR and lists one record per CDR3 protein. The sample includes 780,000 or so distinct CDR3 sequences, 20% to 30% of them seen just once. Another study also made use of these data, one on T cells of mothers and their children.

The sequencing sample was made of blood. All receptors come from a boy aged 5-17 years in good health.

This clonotype was seen a handful of times. V is TRBV29-1 and J is TRBJ1-5; TRBD1 is a possible D gene (6 bases). Germline CDR1 SQVTM, CDR2 ANQGSEA. This CDR3 is 12 amino acids long. V lost 7 bases and J 4 bases, leaving 11 bases between the germline ends. For the CDR3, the DNA is TGCAGCGCCGGACAGCTAAATCAGCCCCAGCATTTT. Amino acids: CSAGQLNQPQHF.

The J gene is TRBJ2-4, the V gene TRBV15; a weak D match, TRBD2 (5 bases). Trimming removed 0 bases from V and 8 bases from J, with 11 bases in between. The CDR3 extends over 14 amino acids. The germline V gene encodes CDR1 LNHNV and CDR2 YYDKDF (reference sequence). The CDR3 loop reads CATSRDLAGDIQYF. The CDR3 coding sequence is TGTGCCACCAGCAGAGATCTGGCCGGGGACATTCAGTACTTC.

The rearrangement links TRBV13 to TRBJ2-6; 9 nucleotides line up with TRBD1. V shed 5 bases, J shed 2 bases, and the junction held 10 bases outside the gene matches. CDR1 and CDR2 (germline): PRHDT, FYEKMQ (reference sequence). The CDR3 runs 18 residues. CDR3 protein: CASSPKAGTGPGANVLTF. The CDR3 DNA sequence: TGTGCCAGCAGCCCAAAGGCCGGGACAGGGCCTGGGGCCAACGTCCTGACTTTC.

The chain couples TRBV7-3 to TRBJ2-1; D is tentatively TRBD1 or TRBD2 (5 bases each). From germline, CDR1 is SGHTA and CDR2 FQGTGA. The length of the CDR3 is 14 residues. Trimming pared 2 bases from V and 7 bases from J, leaving 12 bases between. The CDR3 DNA reads TGTGCCAGCAGCTTAGGTCCCGAGGGGAATGAGCAGTTCTTC. This codes for CASSLGPEGNEQFF.

The sample holds a few counts of this clonotype. This chain uses TRBV4-3 with TRBJ2-2; D gene ambiguous. The V end was cut by 0 bases, the J end by 5 bases, with 10 bases between. Germline CDR1 and CDR2: LGHNA and YSLEER. This CDR3 region has 15 residues. The DNA for the CDR3 is TGCGCCAGCAGCCAAGATTGGTCCGGGACCGGGGAGCTGTTTTTT. Translated, it gives CASSQDWSGTGELFF.

This clonotype has more than one count but fewer than ten. The rearrangement links TRBV7-6 to TRBJ2-5; 12 bases align to TRBD2. CDR3 length: 17 residues. J gave up 3 bases and V 4 bases, and 9 bases lay outside the gene matches. From germline, CDR1 is SGHVS and CDR2 FNYEAQ. The CDR3 DNA is TGTGCCAGCAGCTCCTCCCCGCCTAGCGGGGGGGAAGAGACCCAGTACTTC. Its protein product is CASSSSPPSGGEETQYF. The entire variable domain, with the rest obtained from reference TRBV7-6 and TRBJ2-5, is as follows: GAGVSQSPRYKVTKRGQDVALRCDPISGHVSLYWYRQALGQGPEFLTYFNYEAQQDKSGLPNDRFSAERPEGSISTLTIQRTEQRDSAMYRCASSSSPPSGGEETQYFGPGTRLLVL.

This clonotype showed up just a few times. The rearrangement links TRBV28 to TRBJ1-4; D unresolved. In germline, CDR1 is MDHEN, CDR2 SYDVKM. This CDR3 is 16 amino acids long. V lost 1 base and J lost 0, with 9 bases in between. CDR3 bases: TGTGCCAGCAGTTTATACGGTGGAGCAACTAATGAAAAACTGTTTTTT. Translation gives CASSLYGGATNEKLFF. Filled out from reference TRBV28 and TRBJ1-4, the complete variable domain reads DVKVTQSSRYLVKRTGEKVFLECVQDMDHENMFWYRQDPGLGLRLIYFSYDVKMKEKGDIPEGYSVSREKKERFSLILESASTNQTSMYLCASSLYGGATNEKLFFGSGTQLSVL.

This clonotype was seen only a few times. The chain has TRBV4-3 and TRBJ2-4; 9 bases line up with TRBD2. The CDR3 totals 15 residues. Germline V gene lookup returns CDR1 LGHNA and CDR2 YSLEER. V trimming: 0 bases; J trimming: 4 bases; junction bases outside the gene matches: 1. DNA of the CDR3: TGCGCCAGCAGCCAAGATGCGGGGGGGAAAAACATTCAGTACTTC. Translated: CASSQDAGGKNIQYF.

A few counts support this clonotype. The chain recombines TRBV10-3 with TRBJ2-1; TRBD1 aligns across 7 bases. The V and J ends lost 6 bases and 3 bases, in that order; junction bases with no gene match: 8. This CDR3 has 15 amino acids. In germline, CDR1 is ENHRY, CDR2 SYGVKD. The CDR3 loop reads CAISSEQGVYNEQFF. As DNA, the CDR3 is TGTGCCATCAGCTCGGAGCAGGGGGTCTACAATGAGCAGTTCTTC.

This sequence joins TRBV20-1 and TRBJ2-7; no clear D. Germline V gene data show CDR1 as DFQATT and CDR2 as SNEGSKA (reference sequence). V was pared by 6 bases and J by 3 bases, with 18 bases between. The CDR3 sequence is 14 residues long. CDR3 sequence reads: CSAPIATTVYEQYF. CDR3 bases: TGCAGTGCACCGATAGCAACCACCGTCTACGAGCAGTACTTC.

J is TRBJ2-5 and V is TRBV14, with D uncertain. The DNA end is more similar to TRBJ2-7, so the J call may be wrong. The CDR3 length is 21 residues. Germline loops: CDR1 SGHDN, CDR2 FVKESK. CDR3 region: CASSQTRVSISNLGTPYEQYF. CDR3 nucleotides: TGTGCCAGCAGCCAAACTCGGGTTTCAATATCAAACTTGGGAACCCCTTACGAGCAGTACTTC.

This clonotype turned up a few times. The genes are TRBV20-1 and TRBJ1-1; D is uncertain. Germline loops: CDR1 DFQATT, CDR2 SNEGSKA (reference sequence). The CDR3 totals 10 residues. Trimming removed 2 bases at V and 6 bases at J, with 4 bases between. The DNA of the CDR3 is TGCAGTGCTAGAAGGGCTGAAGCTTTCTTT. Amino acids: CSARRAEAFF.

CDR3 loop: CASSPGSDRPNQPQHF. The CDR3 nucleotides are TGTGCCAGCAGTCCGGGAAGTGACAGACCGAATCAGCCCCAGCATTTT. V is TRBV27 and J is TRBJ1-5, with D possibly matching TRBD1 (5 bases). The CDR3 has 16 residues. Between the trimmed V and J ends, which lost 5 bases and 4 bases, there was a span of 18 bases. Germline assignment: CDR1 MNHEY and CDR2 SMNVEV (reference sequence).

This clonotype has only a few counts. This chain links TRBV9 with TRBJ2-4; 9 positions match TRBD2. The J segment lost 4 bases and the V segment lost 0 bases, leaving 5 bases of the junction unmatched. The CDR3 length is 16 residues. Looked up from germline, CDR1 is SGDLS and CDR2 is YYNGEE. CDR3 amino acids: CASSVDPAGGKNIQYF. The CDR3 DNA is TGTGCCAGCAGCGTAGATCCAGCGGGAGGTAAAAACATTCAGTACTTC.

A few counts support this clonotype. V and J are TRBV29-1 and TRBJ1-1; a possible D gene is TRBD1 (5 bases). The CDR3 is 14 residues long. V lost 7 bases, J lost 0 bases, and 15 bases lay in between. The germline gives CDR1 SQVTM, CDR2 ANQGSEA. The CDR3 nucleotides read TGCAGCGCAAAAAGACAGCACATGAACACTGAAGCTTTCTTT. It codes for CSAKRQHMNTEAFF.

The chain couples TRBV20-1 to TRBJ1-2; D may be TRBD1 (6 bases). CDR3 length: 12 amino acids. Trimming removed 3 bases at V and 13 bases at J, with 18 bases between. The germline gives CDR1 DFQATT, CDR2 SNEGSKA (reference sequence). The CDR3 reads CSARGGTGTSTF. CDR3 nucleotides: TGCAGTGCTAGGGGTGGAACAGGGACCTCCACCTTC.

This clonotype was counted a few times. V gene TRBV28 combines with J gene TRBJ1-2; D remains unclear. This CDR3 contains 13 residues. CDR1 and CDR2 (germline): MDHEN, SYDVKM. The germline V and J ends were trimmed by 2 bases and 7 bases, with 11 bases remaining between them. CDR3 DNA sequence: TGTGCCAGCAGTTTAGTCGGGCGAGGTGGCTACACCTTC. Its protein is CASSLVGRGGYTF.

The rearrangement uses TRBV19 and TRBJ2-5; 8 nucleotides align to TRBD1. The J call may be incorrect, as the DNA end agrees better with TRBJ2-7. This CDR3 spans 13 amino acids. Germline CDR1 is LNHDA and CDR2 is SQIVND (reference sequence). DNA of the CDR3: TGTGCCAGCAGCGCCACAGGGGGATACGAGCAGTACTTC. Protein: CASSATGGYEQYF.

The V call is TRBV5-1, the J call TRBJ2-5; TRBD1 matches at 9 bases. This CDR3 contains 16 residues. V lost 0 bases and J lost 5; bases outside the gene matches: 8. The V gene's germline CDR1 is SGHRS and CDR2 YFSETQ. In DNA, the CDR3 is TGCGCCAGCAGCTTGGCCGGACAGGGGAGTGTGGAGACCCAGTACTTC. It yields the protein CASSLAGQGSVETQYF.

The chain couples TRBV27 to TRBJ2-2; D possibly uses TRBD1 or TRBD2 (5 bases each). V shed 5 bases and J shed 3 bases, with 10 bases lying between them. This CDR3 has 14 amino acids. The germline V gene encodes CDR1 MNHEY and CDR2 SMNVEV (reference sequence). DNA for the CDR3: TGTGCCAGCAGTATCTCGGGGCACACCGGGGAGCTGTTTTTT. This gives the protein CASSISGHTGELFF.

This clonotype was counted a few times. The chain carries TRBV28 and TRBJ1-5; D uncertain. This CDR3 contains 14 residues. Trimming stripped 7 bases from V and 4 bases from J, with 14 bases between. CDR1 is MDHEN and CDR2 is SYDVKM in the germline V gene. CDR3 in amino acids: CASIPRGENQPQHF. The CDR3 bases are TGTGCCAGCATCCCTCGTGGGGAGAATCAGCCCCAGCATTTT.

This clonotype was seen only a few times. The gene calls are TRBV13 and TRBJ2-1, with 7 bases aligning to TRBD2. Matching the DNA end better, TRBJ2-7 makes the J call doubtful. The CDR3 extends over 16 amino acids. Germline V gives CDR1 PRHDT, CDR2 FYEKMQ (reference sequence). CDR3 region: CASSLGPGGSSYEQYF. CDR3 DNA sequence: TGTGCCAGCAGCTTAGGCCCGGGGGGATCCTCCTACGAGCAGTACTTC.

This clonotype was seen a handful of times. The junction does not match germline at one end; this may be a read error. The chain couples TRBV28 to TRBJ2-5, with TRBD2 matching 11 bases. The germline CDR1 and CDR2 sequences are MDHEN and SYDVKM. The CDR3 sequence is 15 residues long. The CDR3 bases are TGTGCCAGCAGTCGGCTAGCGGGGGGCCCCCCGTTGGGGTTCTTC. Protein sequence: CASSRLAGGPPLGFF.

J is TRBJ2-3 and V is TRBV6-5, with a possible D match to TRBD2 (6 bases). Trimming shortened V by 6 bases and J by 3 bases, and 10 bases separated the two germline ends. This CDR3 has 13 residues. Germline CDR1 and CDR2: MNHEY and SVGAGI. The CDR3 is CASRRGATDTQYF. As DNA, the CDR3 is TGTGCCAGCAGGCGGGGAGCTACAGATACGCAGTATTTT.

This chain joins TRBV20-1 and TRBJ1-5; 7 nucleotides line up with TRBD1. This CDR3 spans 15 amino acids. The V gene end was trimmed by 1 base and the J gene end by 6 bases; junction bases not matched to a gene: 9. In germline, CDR1 is DFQATT, CDR2 SNEGSKA (reference sequence). For the CDR3, the DNA is TGCAGTGCTAGAGTGGGAGGACAGGTAGTTCAGCCCCAGCATTTT. Protein sequence: CSARVGGQVVQPQHF.

This clonotype was seen only a few times. At one end the junction does not follow the germline gene, possibly because of a read error. The CDR3 loop reads CSVRDPWGAYQETQYF. CDR3 sequence (DNA): TGCAGTGTTAGAGACCCCTGGGGGGCCTACCAAGAGACCCAGTACTTC. The V gene is TRBV20-1, the J gene TRBJ2-5; D possibly matches TRBD1 or TRBD2 (6 bases each). There are 16 residues in the CDR3. Germline V gene lookup returns CDR1 DFQATT and CDR2 SNEGSKA (reference sequence).

This clonotype was observed a few times. This rearrangement joins TRBV3-1 to TRBJ2-5, with D possibly matching TRBD2 (5 bases). Trimming removed 0 bases from V and 3 bases from J, with 11 bases in between. CDR1 is LGHDT, CDR2 YNNKEL, per germline (reference sequence). The CDR3 length is 15 residues. In nucleotides, the CDR3 is TGTGCCAGCAGCCAAGATGGGCGGGTTGAAGAGACCCAGTACTTC. Its protein product is CASSQDGRVEETQYF.